What follows describes a single T cell receptor beta chain. No antigen is known for it. The V segment lost 5 bases and the J segment 5 bases; nucleotides outside the gene matches: 7. This CDR3 region has 15 residues. The V gene's germline CDR1 is SGHTA and CDR2 FQGTGA. The sample comes from a study of blood T cells in healthy people across ages. Alongside a J-beta primer mix, a sample-barcoded 5' primer served in a second PCR lasting roughly 6 to 12 cycles. Tagging of each cDNA molecule was performed by a template-switch adaptor with 12 random nucleotides. A single record per CDR3 protein comes from TCRdb applying MiXCR to the 5' RACE reads. Of 800,000 or so distinct CDR3 sequences listed, about 25% were seen once; the top ten hold approximately 3.7%. Study-wide results and caveats: Unsorted PBMC input precluded a conclusive naive versus antigen-experienced comparison.

This sample was also put to use in a study of T cells of mothers and their children.

The receptor's source is a boy aged 5-17 years in good health. The gene calls are TRBV7-3 and TRBJ2-5, with TRBD2 matching over 11 bases. The sample comprised blood. The CDR3 nucleotides read TGTGCCAGCAGCCGTTCGACTAGCGGGGCGGAGACCCAGTACTTC. It specifies CASSRSTSGAETQYF.